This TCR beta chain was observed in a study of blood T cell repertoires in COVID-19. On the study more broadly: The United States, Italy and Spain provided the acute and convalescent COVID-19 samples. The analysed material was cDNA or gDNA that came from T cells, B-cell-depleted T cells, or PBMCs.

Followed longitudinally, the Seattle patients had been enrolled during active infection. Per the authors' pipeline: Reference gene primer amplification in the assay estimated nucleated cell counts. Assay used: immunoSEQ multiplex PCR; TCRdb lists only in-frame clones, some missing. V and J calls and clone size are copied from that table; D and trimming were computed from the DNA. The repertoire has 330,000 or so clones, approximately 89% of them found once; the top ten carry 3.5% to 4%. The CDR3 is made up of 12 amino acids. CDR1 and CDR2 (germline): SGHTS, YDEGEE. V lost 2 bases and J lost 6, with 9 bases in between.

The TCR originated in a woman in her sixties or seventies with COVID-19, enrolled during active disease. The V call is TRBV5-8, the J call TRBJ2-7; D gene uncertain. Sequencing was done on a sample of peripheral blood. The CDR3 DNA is TGTGCCAGCAGCTTTGGAGTCGTCGAGCAGTACTTC. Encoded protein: CASSFGVVEQYF. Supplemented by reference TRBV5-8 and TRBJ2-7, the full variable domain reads EAGVTQSPTHLIKTRGQQATLRCSPISGHTSVYWYQQALGLGLQFLLWYDEGEERNRGNFPPRFSGRQFPNYSSELNVNALELEDSALYLCASSFGVVEQYFGPGTRLTVT.